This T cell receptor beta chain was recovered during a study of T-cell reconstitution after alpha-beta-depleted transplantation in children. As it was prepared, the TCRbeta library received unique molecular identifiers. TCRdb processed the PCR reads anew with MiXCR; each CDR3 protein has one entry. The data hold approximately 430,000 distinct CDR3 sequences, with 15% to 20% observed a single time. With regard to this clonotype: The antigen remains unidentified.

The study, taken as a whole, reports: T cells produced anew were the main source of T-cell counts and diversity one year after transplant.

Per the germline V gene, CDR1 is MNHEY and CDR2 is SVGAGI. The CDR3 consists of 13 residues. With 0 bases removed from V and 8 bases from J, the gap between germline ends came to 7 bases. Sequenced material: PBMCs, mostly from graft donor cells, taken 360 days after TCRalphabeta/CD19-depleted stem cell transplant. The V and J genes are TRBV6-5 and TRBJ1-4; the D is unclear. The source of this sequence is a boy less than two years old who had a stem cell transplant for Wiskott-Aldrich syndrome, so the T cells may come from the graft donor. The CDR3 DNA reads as TGTGCCAGCAGTTACTCCCGAGGGGAAAAACTGTTTTTT. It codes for CASSYSRGEKLFF.